These 18 T cell receptor beta chains originate from one sample sequenced in a study of cytomegalovirus exposure and HLA in healthy donors. Primers included in the PCR were 60 Vbeta and 13 Jbeta primers. Clones were read by immunoSEQ multiplex PCR, and TCRdb kept only the in-frame ones, dropping some. The data show 95,000 to 150,000 clones, and the top ten clones hold roughly 1%. Sequencing was done on a sample of PBMCs. The receptors derive from a man younger than 35 in good health and CMV-seronegative.

The rearrangement links TRBV5-6 to TRBJ1-6, with TRBD1 matching over 7 bases. The CDR3 is made up of 17 amino acids. Trimming removed 5 bases from V and 4 bases from J; junction bases left unmatched: 12. Germline CDR1 and CDR2: SGHDT and YYEEEE. CDR3 DNA: TGTGCCAGCAGGGGAGGACAGGAGCCTCCGTATAATTCACCCCTCCACTTT. Translating it yields CASRGGQEPPYNSPLHF.

The rearrangement joins TRBV9 to TRBJ1-4, with D possibly being TRBD1 (6 bases). Between the trimmed V and J ends, which lost 0 bases and 8 bases, there was a span of 14 bases. Germline V gives CDR1 SGDLS, CDR2 YYNGEE. The CDR3 runs 15 residues. CDR3 protein: CASSVDYREREKLFF. DNA for the CDR3: TGTGCCAGCAGCGTAGATTACAGGGAGCGCGAAAAACTGTTTTTT.

The chain employs TRBV5-6 and TRBJ2-1; 9 nucleotides align to TRBD1. Trimming at V came to 4 bases and at J to 7 bases, leaving 6 bases not matched to a gene. This CDR3 region has 14 residues. Germline CDR1 is SGHDT and CDR2 is YYEEEE. CDR3 region: CASSHGQGPNEQFF. DNA for the CDR3: TGTGCCAGCAGCCACGGACAGGGGCCGAATGAGCAGTTCTTC.

CDR3 DNA: TGTGCCAGCAGTTTATCAGGACAGTATGGCTACACCTTC. This sequence encodes CASSLSGQYGYTF. The chain couples TRBV27 to TRBJ1-2; the D gene is possibly TRBD1 (6 bases). This CDR3 region has 13 residues. Germline CDR1 MNHEY, CDR2 SMNVEV (reference sequence). Trimming stripped 0 bases from V and 5 bases from J, with 7 bases between.

This chain uses TRBV29-1 with TRBJ2-1, with TRBD2 matching 7 bases. V shed 6 bases and J 6 bases; nucleotides not matched to a gene: 11. Germline CDR1 and CDR2: SQVTM and ANQGSEA. The CDR3 covers 14 residues. Written as DNA, the CDR3 is TGCAGCGTCCGCGGGGGTCGGAACCCCAATGAGCAGTTCTTC. This encodes CSVRGGRNPNEQFF.

CDR3 protein: CASSPPGQGSYEQYF. CDR3 nucleotides: TGTGCCAGCAGCCCCCCCGGACAGGGTTCCTACGAGCAGTACTTC. The chain combines TRBV13 with TRBJ2-7; TRBD1 matches at 8 bases. Trimming took 5 bases from V and 1 from J; bases not matched to a gene: 7. Germline V gene sequence: CDR1 PRHDT, CDR2 FYEKMQ (reference sequence). The CDR3 sequence is 15 residues long.

The genes are TRBV29-1 and TRBJ1-2, with D possibly matching TRBD1 (6 bases). This CDR3 region has 12 residues. V shed 7 bases and J shed 8 bases, with 17 bases lying between them. Germline V gene data show CDR1 as SQVTM and CDR2 as ANQGSEA. The CDR3 DNA is TGCAGCGGAACGACAGGAGCCCGAGGCTACACCTTC. Its translation: CSGTTGARGYTF.

The chain couples TRBV5-1 to TRBJ1-1; 7 bases are shared with TRBD1. CDR1 and CDR2 (germline): SGHRS, YFSETQ. Trimming at V came to 4 bases and at J to 4 bases, leaving 10 bases not matched to a gene. The CDR3 runs to 15 residues. The CDR3 sequence: CASSNSRGVSTEAFF. CDR3 sequence (DNA): TGCGCCAGCAGCAATTCCAGGGGGGTGTCCACTGAAGCTTTCTTT.

The chain couples TRBV14 to TRBJ1-3; 7 bases fit TRBD1. CDR1 and CDR2 (germline): SGHDN, FVKESK. This CDR3 contains 15 residues. With V trimmed by 1 base and J by 3 bases, 3 bases remained unmatched. The CDR3 spells CASSQGQGHGNTIYF. CDR3 nucleotide sequence: TGTGCCAGCAGCCAAGGACAGGGCCATGGAAACACCATATATTTT. The full variable domain, in which reference TRBV14 and TRBJ1-3 provide the parts outside the CDR3, is EAGVTQFPSHSVIEKGQTVTLRCDPISGHDNLYWYRRVMGKEIKFLLHFVKESKQDESGMPNNRFLAERTGGTYSTLKVQPAELEDSGVYFCASSQGQGHGNTIYFGEGSWLTVV.

V usage is TRBV6-5 and J usage is TRBJ2-7; 9 bases align to TRBD1. The germline V gene has CDR1 MNHEY and CDR2 SVGAGI. The CDR3 sequence is 13 residues long. Trimming at V came to 7 bases and at J to 3 bases, leaving 4 bases not matched to a gene. CDR3 loop: CASKPGQGYEQYF. CDR3 DNA sequence: TGTGCCAGCAAACCGGGACAGGGCTACGAGCAGTACTTC.

V gene TRBV19 combines with J gene TRBJ2-5; 7 positions match TRBD1. V was pared by 11 bases and J by 5 bases, with 5 bases of the junction left unmatched. This CDR3 spans 11 amino acids. Germline CDR1 LNHDA, CDR2 SQIVND (reference sequence). The CDR3 sequence is CAAKGGETQYF. DNA for the CDR3: TGTGCCGCAAAAGGGGGCGAGACCCAGTACTTC.

V gene TRBV28 combines with J gene TRBJ2-7; D remains unclear. CDR1 is MDHEN, CDR2 SYDVKM, per germline. V lost 8 bases and J 3 bases, leaving 11 bases between the germline ends. The CDR3 extends over 12 amino acids. The CDR3 sequence: CASGPLLYEQYF. In nucleotides, the CDR3 is TGTGCCAGCGGCCCGCTTCTCTACGAGCAGTACTTC. Complete variable domain (other parts from reference TRBV28 and TRBJ2-7): DVKVTQSSRYLVKRTGEKVFLECVQDMDHENMFWYRQDPGLGLRLIYFSYDVKMKEKGDIPEGYSVSREKKERFSLILESASTNQTSMYLCASGPLLYEQYFGPGTRLTVT.

The chain combines TRBV7-9 with TRBJ2-3; maybe TRBD2 (6 bases). This CDR3 spans 14 amino acids. The ends were cut back, 7 bases at V and 5 bases at J, with 16 bases in the middle. CDR1 is SEHNR and CDR2 is FQNEAQ in the germline V gene (reference sequence). The CDR3: CASNSGGVGDTQYF. Written as DNA, the CDR3 is TGTGCCAGCAACTCCGGGGGAGTGGGAGATACGCAGTATTTT.

This chain uses TRBV5-8 with TRBJ1-1; D is unclear. There are 14 residues in the CDR3. The germline V gene encodes CDR1 SGHTS and CDR2 YDEGEE. Trimming removed 1 base at V and 0 bases at J, with 7 bases between. CDR3 loop: CASSLTILNTEAFF. In DNA form, the CDR3 reads TGTGCCAGCAGCTTGACTATCCTGAACACTGAAGCTTTCTTT.

The V gene is TRBV5-1, the J gene TRBJ2-3, with 9 bases aligning to TRBD1. CDR1 SGHRS and CDR2 YFSETQ come from the germline V gene. The CDR3 spans 15 residues. V shed 5 bases and J 1 base; nucleotides not matched to a gene: 5. The CDR3 sequence is CASSLTGGGTDTQYF. The DNA of the CDR3 is TGCGCCAGCAGTTTAACAGGGGGCGGCACAGATACGCAGTATTTT.

The chain carries TRBV7-9 and TRBJ2-7; D might be TRBD2 (7 bases). Between the trimmed V and J ends, which lost 7 bases and 2 bases, there was a span of 21 bases. Germline V lookup: CDR1 SEHNR, CDR2 FQNEAQ (reference sequence). The CDR3 totals 16 residues. CDR3 residues: CASTEGGGTDPYEQYF. The CDR3, as DNA: TGTGCCAGCACGGAGGGGGGAGGGACTGACCCCTACGAGCAGTACTTC.

V is TRBV27 and J is TRBJ1-1; D is undetermined. This CDR3 region has 14 residues. V lost 5 bases to trimming and J lost 0 bases, with 10 bases between them. Looked up from germline, CDR1 is MNHEY and CDR2 is SMNVEV (reference sequence). CDR3 in amino acids: CASSPGDMNTEAFF. CDR3 bases: TGTGCCAGCAGTCCCGGAGATATGAACACTGAAGCTTTCTTT.

V is TRBV9 and J is TRBJ2-1, with D perhaps matching TRBD2 (6 bases). This CDR3 has 15 residues. Trimming took off 4 bases at V and 1 base at J, with 12 bases between the two ends. CDR1 is SGDLS and CDR2 is YYNGEE in the germline V gene. CDR3 coding DNA: TGTGCCAGCAGCCCCCGGGAGAAGTCCTACAATGAGCAGTTCTTC. Translation: CASSPREKSYNEQFF. Supplemented by reference TRBV9 and TRBJ2-1, the full variable domain reads DSGVTQTPKHLITATGQRVTLRCSPRSGDLSVYWYQQSLDQGLQFLIQYYNGEERAKGNILERFSAQQFPDLHSELNLSSLELGDSALYFCASSPREKSYNEQFFGPGTRLTVL.